This record concerns one TCR beta chain sequence. Its antigen remains undetermined. No quality values exist for individual bases; no much larger clone is one base distant. Healthy HIV-negative adults with no recently reported acute infections or vaccinations were included as donors. Only Caucasian adults living in Nashville, Tennessee, USA were represented among the donors. CD4+ T cells were enriched by magnetic negative selection; naive cells were then positively selected on CD45RA, and the negative fraction formed the memory subset. After blood collection by leukapheresis, PBMCs were isolated using Ficoll-Histopaque density gradient centrifugation and then cryopreserved in the vapor phase of liquid nitrogen. Analytical flow cytometry was used to check the purity and quantity of each magnetically sorted T cell population. Genomic DNA was isolated from each sorted fraction and quantified by UV absorbance on a Nanodrop 2000c.

Using the deep immunoSEQ assay, TCR CDR3 regions were amplified from genomic DNA by multiplex PCR. Extracted genomic DNA from each cell subset was distributed evenly across all wells of several immunoSEQ 96-well plates, and each plate was treated as a replicate. For sorted subsets, each replicate PCR was loaded with around 220 ng genomic DNA, equivalent to 25,000 to 30,000 T cell genomes. Purified libraries were quantified with a Qubit 3.0 fluorometer, sized on a Bioanalyzer 2100, and re-quantified with the KAPA Library Quantification kit. Each immunoSEQ 96-well plate was sequenced on its own single-read 150-cycle Illumina NextSeq 550 flow cell. Per the authors' processing: Because the immunoSEQ output held only junctional sequences and lacked quality scores, the filtering could not match the filtering applied to full-length reads. To assign V/J genes and CDR3, sequences were annotated using PyIR, a Python wrapper for IgBLAST v1.9, with IMGT germline references. Reads with weak V/J assignments (E-value above 1e-6), missing CDR3, stop codons, out-of-frame junctions, or ambiguous translated residues were removed. V3J clonotypes were defined as sequences sharing the same inferred V gene, J gene, and CDR3 amino acid sequence. Percentage overlap between repertoires was calculated by dividing the number of shared unique clonotypes by the size of the smaller repertoire. Three approaches were used to assess repertoire richness: RTK rarefaction, the Chao1 estimator, and Recon v2.1 estimates of unobserved clonotypes. For all TCRbeta clonotypes obtained by the gDNA method from a handful of donors, generation probabilities were computed with OLGA. The table was pulled from immuneACCESS by TCRdb, which kept in-frame rearrangements only. Such tables lose some clones; where checked, under half of the loss comes from unresolved V genes, and the rest has no known cause. V, J and clone size are those of that table, while D and trimming were read from the DNA. The sample records some 1,600,000 clones, 98% of which are singletons. Together, the top ten hold approximately 0.44% of the sample.

The source of the sample is a study of shared clonotypes between healthy human individuals (dated by TCRdb to about 2020). For context, the study as a whole: The cohort comprised a couple of women and a few men aged 18 to 49 years. For each donor, CD4 naive and CD4 memory were each given three plates, CD8 naive was given two plates, and CD8 memory was given one plate. The study deeply sequenced blood TCR repertoires of roughly five healthy adults to estimate repertoire size and the extent of clonotype sharing between individuals. To increase sequencing depth and limit assay-specific biases, different laboratories used diverse techniques to prepare libraries and sequence TCR repertoires. Per donor, leukapheresis produced somewhere between about 0.8 and 9 billion PBMCs.

Findings and caveats that apply to the study as a whole: Only blood was sampled, and tissue TCR repertoires likely differ from those in blood. The genetic and exposure-history diversity represented was limited by the small number of donors. Naive subsets generally had larger estimated clonotype richness than memory subsets. Even with the large sequencing depth, rarefaction of the sorted-subset datasets indicated that sequencing was incomplete. Based on pairwise subsampling, the degree of clonotype sharing among donors was expected to be affected by sequencing depth. Sharing across several donors was observed for approximately 4.6% of naive CD4, about 4% of naive CD8, about 2.5% of memory CD4, and about 0.4% of memory CD8 clonotypes. Compared with non-shared clonotypes, the clonotypes found in all four sorted-subset donors had higher generation probabilities.

The CDR3 goes from the cysteine to the phenylalanine over 13 residues. The DNA shown is the 39-base CDR3, in frame from base 1. CDR1 and CDR2, per the germline V gene (reference sequence), are MNHNY and SVGAGI. V loses 7 bases, J loses 5 bases, and the germline ends lie 15 bases apart. Sequenced: naive CD4+ T cells sorted from blood. The cell subset or site label, read with the paper, signifies: CD45RA+ positively selected. This sequence originates from a man aged 25-45 years in good health. The chain is made from TRBV6-6 and TRBJ2-7, with the D gene not confidently named. The bases read TGTGCCAGCACCCACCGTGTGTCCGACGAGCAGTACTTC. It is translated as CASTHRVSDEQYF.